Each of the 27 T cell receptor beta chains below was sequenced from the same sample in a study of shared clonotypes between healthy human individuals. TCRdb's copy holds only in-frame clones and misses some; the assay was immunoSEQ multiplex PCR. The sample consists of around 2.1 million clones, approximately 96% of them appearing once. The sequenced sample was naive CD4+ T cells sorted from blood. Subset here: CD45RA+ positively selected. These receptors came from a man aged 18 to 35 in good health.

The chain has TRBV5-4 and TRBJ2-7; 7 nucleotides match TRBD1. The ends lost 4 bases at V and 0 bases at J; junction bases unmatched: 13. The CDR3 has 17 residues. Per the germline V gene, CDR1 is SGHNT and CDR2 is YYREEE (reference sequence). The CDR3 here is CASSPGGSTPFSYEQYF. The CDR3, as DNA: TGTGCCAGCAGCCCAGGGGGAAGCACCCCTTTCTCCTACGAGCAGTACTTC.

The rearrangement uses TRBV5-1 and TRBJ1-1; maybe TRBD1 (6 bases). V was pared by 0 bases and J by 0 bases, with 9 bases between. This CDR3 is built from 15 residues. Germline lookup yields CDR1 SGHRS and CDR2 YFSETQ. CDR3: CASSLGDIMNTEAFF. CDR3 nucleotide sequence: TGCGCCAGCAGCTTGGGGGACATCATGAACACTGAAGCTTTCTTT.

Of note for this clone: Other DNA sequences in this specimen translate into the identical CDR3. J is TRBJ1-5 and V is TRBV18; tentative D call: TRBD1 (6 bases). The V end lost 5 bases, the J end lost 5 bases, and 13 bases lay between the germline ends. The CDR3 extends over 14 amino acids. Germline assignment: CDR1 KGHSH and CDR2 LQKENI. The CDR3 nucleotides are TGTGCCAGCTCAACCACAGGGCGCGATCAGCCCCAGCATTTT. This gives the protein CASSTTGRDQPQHF.

This clone was detected only a few times. The chain links TRBV21-1 to TRBJ2-5; the listed D gene, TRBD2, was not tested against the DNA. TRBV21-1 is a listed pseudogene. This CDR3 has 8 amino acids. The CDR3 coding sequence is TGTGCCAGCAGGACCGGAGACTTC. Amino acids: CASRTGDF.

With regard to this clone: This same CDR3 is encoded by further DNA sequences in the sample. The rearrangement uses TRBV7-2 and TRBJ2-7; TRBD2 matches 10 bases. CDR1 and CDR2 (germline): SGHTA, FQGNSA. The CDR3 is 15 residues long. Losses at the gene ends were 5 bases for V and 7 bases for J; bases not matched to a gene: 11. Written as DNA, the CDR3 is TGTGCCAGCAGCCCTCGGACTAGCGGAGCGGGGGAGCAGTACTTC. This encodes CASSPRTSGAGEQYF.

The CDR3 DNA is TGTGCCAGCAGTTTAACCGGACAGTTTAGGGCCAACGTCCTGACTTTC. Translation: CASSLTGQFRANVLTF. The gene calls are TRBV6-5 and TRBJ2-6; weak D call: TRBD1 (6 bases). Trimming removed 4 bases at V and 5 bases at J, with 15 bases between. From germline, CDR1 is MNHEY and CDR2 SVGAGI. The CDR3 consists of 16 residues.

The chain recombines TRBV7-9 with TRBJ1-6; the D gene is possibly TRBD1 (6 bases). The V gene's germline CDR1 is SEHNR and CDR2 FQNEAQ (reference sequence). V was trimmed by 1 base and J by 4 bases, leaving 14 bases between them. This CDR3 region has 17 residues. The CDR3, as DNA: TGTGCCAGCAGCTTAGTTAAGGCAGGGACATATAATTCACCCCTCCACTTT. Its protein is CASSLVKAGTYNSPLHF.

The CDR3 nucleotides are TGTGCCAGCAGTTTAGGGACAGGGGGAGGCTCTGAGCAGTACTTC. This encodes CASSLGTGGGSEQYF. The rearrangement links TRBV27 to TRBJ2-7; 11 bases agree with TRBD1. The CDR3 is 15 residues long. The junction had 7 bases not matched to a gene; V was cut back by 2 bases and J by 7 bases. Looked up from germline, CDR1 is MNHEY and CDR2 is SMNVEV (reference sequence).

This chain links TRBV6-5 with TRBJ1-1; 7 bases align to TRBD1. The V and J ends lost 7 bases and 8 bases, in that order; junction bases with no gene match: 10. The CDR3 runs to 13 residues. The germline V gene encodes CDR1 MNHEY and CDR2 SVGAGI. Written as DNA, the CDR3 is TGTGCCAGCACCGCCTTCTCGGACAGGGAAGCTTTCTTT. Protein product: CASTAFSDREAFF.

The rearrangement uses TRBV11-2 and TRBJ2-1; 14 nucleotides agree with TRBD2. The CDR3 covers 17 residues. Germline values: CDR1 SGHAT, CDR2 FQNNGV. J lost 8 bases, V lost 5 bases, and 11 bases had no gene match. The CDR3 bases are TGTGCCAGCAGCCGACGAAGACTAGCGGGAGGGTGGGATGAGCAGTTCTTC. It codes for CASSRRRLAGGWDEQFF.

The rearrangement uses TRBV6-5 and TRBJ2-7; D might be TRBD1 (5 bases). The CDR3 extends over 14 amino acids. Germline values: CDR1 MNHEY, CDR2 SVGAGI. Between the trimmed V and J ends, which lost 6 bases and 1 base, there was a span of 13 bases. CDR3 sequence (DNA): TGTGCCAGCAGCTCGCCCCAGGGTTCCTACGAGCAGTACTTC. Protein sequence: CASSSPQGSYEQYF.

The chain carries TRBV5-1 and TRBJ2-5; D is perhaps TRBD1 (6 bases). Germline CDR1 reads SGHRS; CDR2 reads YFSETQ. V dropped 1 base and J dropped 4 bases, with 11 bases sitting between them. CDR3 length: 14 residues. CDR3 sequence (DNA): TGCGCCAGCAGCTTGATTGGGGGCGGAGAGACCCAGTACTTC. It yields the protein CASSLIGGGETQYF.

This clone was seen more than once but under ten times. The chain joins TRBV4-3 to TRBJ1-6, with 7 bases matching TRBD1. CDR3 size: 18 residues. Trimming removed 0 bases from V and 5 bases from J; junction bases left unmatched: 10. Germline assignment: CDR1 LGHNA and CDR2 YSLEER. CDR3 residues: CASSQDGPYTGDNSPLHF. Here the CDR3 DNA reads TGCGCCAGCAGCCAAGACGGGCCCTACACAGGGGATAATTCACCCCTCCACTTT.

The V and J genes are TRBV15 and TRBJ1-1; D ambiguous. The CDR3 loop spans 13 amino acids. V lost 1 base, J lost 5 bases, and 8 bases lay in between. Germline CDR1 is LNHNV and CDR2 is YYDKDF (reference sequence). This CDR3 is CATSRVQTTEAFF. CDR3 in DNA: TGTGCCACCAGCAGAGTTCAGACAACTGAAGCTTTCTTT. Looking up the rest from reference TRBV15 and TRBJ1-1 gives the full variable domain: DAMVIQNPRYQVTQFGKPVTLSCSQTLNHNVMYWYQQKSSQAPKLLFHYYDKDFNNEADTPDNFQSRRPNTSFCFLDIRSPGLGDTAMYLCATSRVQTTEAFFGQGTRLTVV.

This chain joins TRBV27 and TRBJ1-2, with D possibly being TRBD1 (6 bases). With 2 bases removed from V and 3 bases from J, the gap between germline ends came to 13 bases. This CDR3 contains 15 residues. CDR1 MNHEY and CDR2 SMNVEV come from the germline V gene (reference sequence). CDR3: CASSLVGGVDYGYTF. The CDR3, as DNA: TGTGCCAGCAGTTTAGTCGGGGGCGTTGACTATGGCTACACCTTC.

This chain joins TRBV5-1 and TRBJ2-5; no clear D gene. Deletions cut 4 bases from V and 1 base from J, with 14 bases between. Germline V gene sequence: CDR1 SGHRS, CDR2 YFSETQ. The CDR3 totals 15 residues. The CDR3 DNA reads as TGCGCCAGCAGCCAACGCTACCCTAGCCAAGAGACCCAGTACTTC. Its protein is CASSQRYPSQETQYF.

Only a few counts were recorded for this clone. This specimen includes other DNA sequences encoding the same CDR3. This CDR3 is CASSPPGVGNTEAFF. CDR3 in DNA: TGTGCCAGCTCCCCGCCCGGGGTTGGGAACACTGAAGCTTTCTTT. This sequence joins TRBV18 and TRBJ1-1; D uncertain. The length of the CDR3 is 15 residues. Trimming removed 6 bases at V and 1 base at J, with 15 bases between. In germline, CDR1 is KGHSH, CDR2 LQKENI.

This clone was observed once. V and J are TRBV13 and TRBJ2-3; 7 nucleotides agree with TRBD2. The CDR3 contains 15 residues. CDR1 and CDR2 from the germline V gene are PRHDT and FYEKMQ (reference sequence). After removal of 2 bases from V and 3 bases from J, the junction contained 5 bases not matched to a gene. The DNA of the CDR3 is TGTGCCAGCAGCTTAAGGCGGGAGCGGACAGATACGCAGTATTTT. It encodes CASSLRRERTDTQYF.

The genes are TRBV2 and TRBJ1-1, with 8 bases that match TRBD1. Trimming removed 9 bases from V and 6 bases from J; junction bases left unmatched: 6. The CDR3 loop spans 12 amino acids. Germline values: CDR1 SNHLY, CDR2 FYNNEI. The CDR3 here is CASGQGWAEAFF. CDR3 DNA sequence: TGTGCCAGTGGACAGGGATGGGCTGAAGCTTTCTTT.

The chain recombines TRBV25-1 with TRBJ2-1; TRBD2 agrees at 13 bases. The CDR3 runs to 15 residues. Germline trimming cut 7 bases from V and 7 bases from J; bases unmatched to any gene: 7. Looked up from germline, CDR1 is MGHDK and CDR2 is SYGVNS. The CDR3 DNA is TGTGCCAGCACACCGACTAGCGGGGGGACGAATGAGCAGTTCTTC. Translation gives CASTPTSGGTNEQFF.

This clone was detected a few times. V and J are TRBV6-6 and TRBJ1-6, with D perhaps TRBD1 (6 bases). CDR3 length equals 12 residues. Looked up from germline, CDR1 is MNHNY and CDR2 is SVGAGI (reference sequence). V dropped 5 bases and J dropped 10 bases, with 9 bases sitting between them. The CDR3 sequence: CASSAQGSPLHF. CDR3 nucleotides: TGTGCCAGCAGTGCACAGGGCTCACCCCTCCACTTT.

The chain combines TRBV5-1 with TRBJ2-5; 12 bases agree with TRBD2. This CDR3 contains 16 residues. Germline loops: CDR1 SGHRS, CDR2 YFSETQ. V gave up 3 bases and J gave up 1 base; unmatched junction bases: 4. The CDR3 DNA reads TGCGCCAGCAGCTCAGGACTAGCGGGACTCCAAGAGACCCAGTACTTC. Its protein is CASSSGLAGLQETQYF.

V is TRBV30 and J is TRBJ1-1; D call uncertain. The CDR3 extends over 15 amino acids. The V gene lost 1 base and the J gene lost 1 base, with 13 bases spanning the gap. Germline CDR1 is GTSNPN and CDR2 is SVGIG (reference sequence). In DNA form, the CDR3 reads TGTGCCTGGAGTGGGATTGACTTGGGGAACACTGAAGCTTTCTTT. Amino acids: CAWSGIDLGNTEAFF.

To note about this clone: Other DNA sequences within the sample encode an identical CDR3. The J gene is TRBJ2-7, the V gene TRBV19; the D gene is possibly TRBD2 (6 bases). CDR3 length: 14 residues. V lost 3 bases and J 0 bases, leaving 9 bases between the germline ends. Germline-derived CDR1 and CDR2 are LNHDA and SQIVND (reference sequence). In nucleotides, the CDR3 is TGTGCCAGTAGTATGGGGGGAAGCTCCTACGAGCAGTACTTC. Its translation: CASSMGGSSYEQYF.

The chain uses TRBV15 and TRBJ1-4, with 12 nucleotides matching TRBD1. Looked up from germline, CDR1 is LNHNV and CDR2 is YYDKDF (reference sequence). This CDR3 comprises 15 residues. After removal of 8 bases from V and 5 bases from J, the junction contained 6 bases not matched to a gene. CDR3 in DNA: TGTGCCACCGGGACAGGGGGCTCCTCGAATGAAAAACTGTTTTTT. This codes for CATGTGGSSNEKLFF.

The chain has TRBV9 and TRBJ2-2, with 7 bases that match TRBD2. The CDR3 has 16 residues. Germline V CDR1 and CDR2: SGDLS, YYNGEE. The ends lost 0 bases at V and 1 base at J; junction bases unmatched: 3. Written as DNA, the CDR3 is TGTGCCAGCAGCGTAGGCCTAGCGGAGAACACCGGGGAGCTGTTTTTT. The encoded protein is CASSVGLAENTGELFF.

The chain combines TRBV4-3 with TRBJ1-1; no clear D gene. V was shortened by 1 base and J by 3 bases, with 9 bases between the two germline ends. CDR1 LGHNA and CDR2 YSLEER come from the germline V gene. The CDR3 sequence is 14 residues long. The CDR3 DNA is TGCGCCAGCAGCCAAGTTCTTGGGTACACTGAAGCTTTCTTT. Amino acids: CASSQVLGYTEAFF.